A selection of T cell receptor beta chains follows, all from one sample in a study of blood T cell repertoires in COVID-19. Assay: immunoSEQ multiplex PCR; the TCRdb copy retains only in-frame clones and omits some. The sample lists about 150,000 clones, over 65% occurring once. Sequencing used peripheral blood. The receptors derive from a man between 45 and 60 years old with acute or convalescent COVID-19. CDR3s include the opening cysteine and the closing phenylalanine or tryptophan. A D gene is named only where the DNA matches it firmly. Part of the rows lack a size; the others show once, few, many or a class for expanded clones.

clone_size: few
j_call: TRBJ2-1
v_call: TRBV24-1
d_call: TRBD2
cdr3_nt: TGTGCCACCAGTGATCCTCTGGGAGGGGCCTACAATGAGCAGTTCTTC
cdr3_aa: CATSDPLGGAYNEQFF

clone_size: NA
j_call: TRBJ2-4
v_call: TRBV3-1/TRBV3-2
d_call: NA
cdr3_nt: TGTGCCAGCAGCCTAGTAGGGGGGGTTCGAGTAGCCAAAAACATTCAGTACTTC
cdr3_aa: CASSLVGGVRVAKNIQYF

clone_size: NA
j_call: TRBJ1-3
v_call: TRBV10-2
d_call: NA
cdr3_nt: TGCGCCAGCAGTGTTGGCCTAGGCACTGGAAACACCATATATTTT
cdr3_aa: CASSVGLGTGNTIYF

clone_size: NA
j_call: TRBJ2-5
v_call: TRBV9
d_call: TRBD2
cdr3_nt: TGTGCCAGCAGCGTAGATCAACAAGCGGGGGAGACCCAGTACTTC
cdr3_aa: CASSVDQQAGETQYF

clone_size: NA
j_call: TRBJ1-6
v_call: TRBV12-5
d_call: NA
cdr3_nt: TGTGCTAGTGGACAGAGCTCCTATAATTCACCCCTCCACTTT
cdr3_aa: CASGQSSYNSPLHF

clone_size: once
j_call: TRBJ1-4
v_call: TRBV5-4
d_call: TRBD1
cdr3_nt: TGTGCCAGCAGCTTACTAGGGGGCGGTGAAAAACTGTTTTTT
cdr3_aa: CASSLLGGGEKLFF

clone_size: NA
j_call: TRBJ2-5
v_call: TRBV9
d_call: NA
cdr3_nt: TGTGCCAGCAGCGTAAGTGGGGGGCAAGAGACCCAGTACTTC
cdr3_aa: CASSVSGGQETQYF

clone_size: NA
j_call: TRBJ1-4
v_call: TRBV2
d_call: TRBD1
cdr3_nt: TGTGCCAGTGGGACAGCCCTATCAACTAATGAAAAACTGTTTTTT
cdr3_aa: CASGTALSTNEKLFF

clone_size: many
j_call: TRBJ1-6
v_call: TRBV4-1
d_call: TRBD1
cdr3_nt: TGCGCCAGCAGCCAAGAGGTGACAGGGGATTCGGCCCTCCACTTT
cdr3_aa: CASSQEVTGDSALHF

clone_size: NA
j_call: TRBJ2-3
v_call: TRBV5-6
d_call: TRBD2
cdr3_nt: TGTGCCAGCAGCTTGGTTCCTAGCGGGGGGGCTGATACGCAGTATTTT
cdr3_aa: CASSLVPSGGADTQYF

clone_size: few
j_call: TRBJ2-1
v_call: TRBV27
d_call: TRBD1
cdr3_nt: TGTGCCAGCAGTGTCCGGGACAGGGGGTACAATGAGCAGTTCTTC
cdr3_aa: CASSVRDRGYNEQFF

clone_size: NA
j_call: TRBJ2-5
v_call: TRBV29-1
d_call: NA
cdr3_nt: TGCAGCGTTCAGAGAGGAGGGGGCTATGAGACCCAGTACTTC
cdr3_aa: CSVQRGGGYETQYF

clone_size: once
j_call: TRBJ2-7
v_call: TRBV27
d_call: TRBD1
cdr3_nt: TGTGCCAGCAGCCGACAGGGGGCGGCCTACGAGCAGTACTTC
cdr3_aa: CASSRQGAAYEQYF

clone_size: NA
j_call: TRBJ2-3
v_call: TRBV12-3/TRBV12-4
d_call: TRBD2
cdr3_nt: TGTGCCAGCACAGCGGGGAGCACAGATACGCAGTATTTT
cdr3_aa: CASTAGSTDTQYF

clone_size: NA
j_call: TRBJ2-5
v_call: TRBV6-5
d_call: NA
cdr3_nt: TGTGCCAGCCAGGAGAGGGTTTACCAAGAGACCCAGTACTTC
cdr3_aa: CASQERVYQETQYF